This TCR beta chain was profiled in a study of blood T cell repertoires in COVID-19. Across the study: Sample material is recorded as cDNA or gDNA derived from T cells, B-cell-depleted T cells, or PBMCs.

V lost 10 bases, J lost 7 bases, and 6 bases stayed unmatched. The CDR3 is 11 amino acids. Ages ranged from about 18 to 90 years, with residence in 24 US areas. Donors were grouped by their self-reported clinical history. Profiling relied on immunoSEQ multiplex PCR, and the TCRdb table lists in-frame clones only, not all of them. The sample holds around 300,000 clones, around 90% seen once. Sequencing was performed on PBMCs or T cells enriched from blood (not recorded which). The sequence derives from a woman aged 45-65 years who had recovered from COVID-19. The chain combines TRBV12-3 or TRBV12-4 with TRBJ1-1; 7 bases are a match to TRBD1. The chain's CDR3 is CAIWTGLEAFF. CDR3 nucleotides: TGTGCCATTTGGACAGGTCTTGAAGCTTTCTTT.